A single sample gave rise to the 18 T cell receptor delta chains below, sequenced in a study of γδ T cells in repeated Plasmodium falciparum infection. TCRdb applied CATT to the multiplex PCR reads for clone calling. This sample has 45,000 to 70,000 delta-chain clones, with approximately 1.5% found just once. Gammadelta T cells were flow-sorted from PBMC into Vgamma9/Vdelta2+ and Vdelta2-negative populations for bulk analysis. Sequences were obtained from gamma-delta T cells from blood. The receptors derive from a pool of human donors (malaria-infected and uninfected, not separated).

To note about this clone: This likely reflects a read error, since a far larger clone is one base away. The V and J genes are TRDV1 and TRDJ1, with D possibly being TRDD2 or TRDD3 (7 bases each). Matching the DNA to germline supplied the J gene, which TCRdb does not give. V was pared by 3 bases and J by 0 bases, with 65 bases between. Germline assignment: CDR1 TSWWSYY and CDR2 QGS. The CDR3 is 33 amino acids. The CDR3: CALGETQFGKGLPLRTGDRGGRWSFPYTDKLIF. DNA of the CDR3: TGTGCTCTTGGGGAGACCCAATTTGGTAAAGGCCTTCCTCTTCGTACTGGGGATCGGGGGGGTCGGTGGAGCTTTCCATACACCGATAAACTCATCTTT.

This clone was counted between two and nine times. The amino acid sequence in TCRdb belongs to a much larger clone and departs from this DNA's translation at residue 8, likely a sequencing read error; the sequence shown is translated from the DNA. The gene calls are TRDV1 and TRDJ1; 12 positions agree with TRDD3. TCRdb records no J gene; here it was assigned by comparing the DNA to germline. Germline V gene sequence: CDR1 TSWWSYY, CDR2 QGS. Trimming removed 0 bases from V and 3 bases from J; junction bases left unmatched: 14. The CDR3 is made up of 20 amino acids. The CDR3 protein is CALGELIFSLWGIRPDKLIF. The CDR3 bases are TGTGCTCTTGGGGAACTGATCTTCTCCCTCTGGGGGATACGACCCGATAAACTCATCTTT.

To note about this clone: A read error likely explains this, since a far larger clone differs by one base. Distinct nucleotide sequences in the sample also encode this CDR3. The V and J genes are TRDV1 and TRDJ1, with a tentative D call TRDD3 (5 bases). The J gene is not listed in TCRdb, so it was assigned here from a DNA match to germline. CDR1 is TSWWSYY, CDR2 QGS, per germline. There are 20 residues in the CDR3. The CDR3 here is CALGELLPLLGGMFTDKLIF. In nucleotides, the CDR3 is TGTGCTCTTGGGGAGCTGCTGCCTCTCCTGGGAGGCATGTTCACCGACAAACTCATCTTT.

This clone was found a few times. The TCRdb protein, from a much larger clone, departs from this DNA's translation at residue 14, likely by read error; the protein shown derives from the DNA. The V gene call reads TRDV1; no J gene was called. From germline, CDR1 is TSWWSYY and CDR2 QGS. This CDR3 contains 16 residues. The CDR3 DNA sequence: TGTGCTCTTGGGGGCCGCTCCGCTTTCCACACCGATAAACCCATCTTT. Amino acids: CALGGRSAFHTDKPIF.

There are a few counts of this clone. A read error is likely here: a far larger clone is one base away. Other nucleotide sequences from this sample produce the same CDR3. J is TRDJ1 and V is TRDV3; TRDD3 agrees at 11 bases. Looked up from germline, CDR1 is TVYSNPD and CDR2 is GDNSRS (reference sequence). This CDR3 spans 25 amino acids. In DNA form, the CDR3 reads TGTGCCTTCCCACTAAGCTTCCACGTTCTACATTCGGTACTGGGGGATAAGGAGCACACCGACAAACTCATCTTT. Translated: CAFPLSFHVLHSVLGDKEHTDKLIF.

This clone has a handful of counts. A far larger clone differs by one base, so this is likely a read error. Other DNA sequences in this specimen translate into the identical CDR3. The chain carries TRDV1 and TRDJ1, with D perhaps TRDD2 (5 bases). TCRdb leaves out the J gene; it was filled in here by matching the DNA to germline. CDR1 and CDR2 (germline): TSWWSYY, QGS. Deletions cut 7 bases from V and 0 bases from J, with 18 bases between. The CDR3 is 16 residues long. CDR3 in DNA: TGTGCTCTTGTAGAGCCTTTTCCTCCCTACACCGATAAACTCATCTTT. Protein: CALVEPFPPYTDKLIF.

This clone was observed many times. TCRdb records a much larger clone's protein for this DNA, with a difference at residue 10 that likely arises from a read error; the protein given is the translation of the DNA. The J gene has no call, while the V gene is TRDV2; the table assigns TRDD3, which was not confirmed against the DNA. CDR1 and CDR2 from the germline V gene are GEAIGNYY and EKD. This CDR3 comprises 12 residues. This CDR3 is CACDTGGDKPIF. The CDR3 DNA is TGTGCCTGTGACACCGGGGGCGATAAACCCATCTTT.

This clone was detected many times. The protein recorded in TCRdb matches a much larger clone and deviates from this DNA's translation at residue 19, suggesting a read error; the protein here is obtained by translating the DNA. The chain recombines TRDV1 with TRDJ1; the match to TRDD3 covers 8 bases. Germline V lookup: CDR1 TSWWSYY, CDR2 QGS. This CDR3 contains 21 residues. The CDR3 bases are TGTGCTCTTGGGGCGTACCTCCCGTCCTACGACCTCTGGGGGAACACCGATAAACCCATCTTT. This encodes CALGAYLPSYDLWGNTDKPIF.

This clone has a handful of counts. The mismatch at residue 11 between this DNA's translation and the TCRdb protein of a much larger clone likely reflects a read error; the protein shown is translated from the DNA. The chain recombines TRDV3 with TRDJ1, with TRDD3 identical over 10 bases. Trimming cost V 3 bases and J 5 bases; bases outside gene matches: 24. This CDR3 is 19 amino acids long. Germline V gene sequence: CDR1 TVYSNPD, CDR2 GDNSRS (reference sequence). The CDR3 is CAFVPTAYWGMRLGDKLIF. In DNA, the CDR3 is TGTGCCTTCGTTCCTACCGCGTACTGGGGGATGCGCTTAGGGGATAAACTCATCTTT. The full variable domain, completed using reference TRDV3 and TRDJ1, is CDKVTQSSPDQTVASGSEVVLLCTYDTVYSNPDLFWYRIRPDYSFQFVFYGDNSRSEGADFTQGRFSVKHILTQKAFHLVISPVRTEDSATYYCAFVPTAYWGMRLGDKLIFGKGTRVTVEP.

Note on this clone: The TCRdb protein, from a much larger clone, departs from this DNA's translation at residue 7, likely by read error; the protein shown derives from the DNA. The CDR3 is CAYALSGWGILRYYTDKLIF. In DNA, the CDR3 is TGTGCTTATGCTCTGAGTGGATGGGGGATACTACGATATTACACCGATAAACTCATCTTT. The chain carries TRAV38-2/DV8 and TRDJ1, with 10 bases fitting TRDD3. Germline-derived CDR1 and CDR2 are TSESDYY and QEAYKQQN. The trim removed 7 bases at V and 0 bases at J, leaving 21 bases unmatched. There are 20 residues in the CDR3.

To note about this clone: Since a far larger clone is one base different, this is likely a read error. Within the sample, other DNA sequences also encode this same CDR3. The V and J genes are TRDV3 and TRDJ1; 10 positions agree with TRDD3. Germline CDR1 TVYSNPD, CDR2 GDNSRS (reference sequence). This CDR3 is 20 amino acids long. CDR3 sequence (DNA): TGTGCCTCCCCACGTTACCGTCCTTACTGGGGGATCCGATACACCGATAAGCTCATCTTT. This gives the protein CASPRYRPYWGIRYTDKLIF.

This clone has ten or more counts. A far more abundant clone sits one base away, making this likely a read error. This CDR3 is also generated by other DNA sequences in the sample. This chain's CDR3 is CALGEVAPPDKLIF. For the CDR3, the DNA is TGTGCTCTTGGGGAAGTGGCCCCCCCCGACAAACTCATCTTT. This chain joins TRDV1 and TRDJ1; D gene uncertain. In the absence of a J gene in TCRdb, the DNA was matched to germline to assign it here. Per the germline V gene, CDR1 is TSWWSYY and CDR2 is QGS. The CDR3 runs to 14 residues.

In this sample, this clone turned up a few times. A far larger clone differs by one base, so this is likely a read error. This sample includes further DNA sequences coding for the same CDR3. This chain joins TRDV1 and TRDJ1; TRDD3 matches at 13 bases. The J gene, missing from TCRdb, was assigned here through DNA to germline matching. The V gene's germline CDR1 is TSWWSYY and CDR2 QGS. There are 25 residues in the CDR3. CDR3 region: CALGEPHRLPVRTGGYAGYTDKLIF. The CDR3 DNA reads as TGTGCCCTTGGGGAACCCCACAGGCTTCCTGTACGTACTGGGGGATACGCCGGGTACACCGATAAACTCATCTTT.

For this clone: The protein recorded in TCRdb matches a much larger clone and deviates from this DNA's translation at residue 6, suggesting a read error; the protein here is obtained by translating the DNA. The chain links TRDV1 to TRDJ1, with TRDD3 identical over 9 bases. V shed 1 base and J 1 base; nucleotides not matched to a gene: 22. This CDR3 spans 22 amino acids. The germline V gene has CDR1 TSWWSYY and CDR2 QGS. CDR3: CALGEPKASLAGGFTCTDKLIF. The CDR3 coding sequence is TGTGCTCTTGGGGAACCAAAGGCCTCCTTGGCTGGGGGATTCACCTGCACCGATAAACTCATCTTT.

This clone occurred a few times. The protein given by TCRdb reflects a much larger clone and differs at residue 16 from this DNA's translation, likely from a read error; the protein shown is the DNA's translation. The V call is TRDV2, the J call TRDJ1; 9 nucleotides match TRDD3. The J gene is not listed in TCRdb, so it was assigned here from a DNA match to germline. The CDR3 sequence is 19 residues long. Germline CDR1 is GEAIGNYY and CDR2 is EKD. CDR3 sequence (DNA): TGTGCCTGTGACACCGTCGTTCGGGGGATACTTAGAAGGACCGATAGACTCATCTTT. It specifies CACDTVVRGILRRTDRLIF.

Remarks on this clone: With a much larger clone just one base away, this may be a read error. The chain employs TRDV1 and TRDJ1, with D tentatively TRDD3 (6 bases). Germline matching of the DNA provided the J gene here, since TCRdb leaves it blank. The CDR3 length is 22 residues. V gave up 4 bases and J gave up 4 bases, with 37 bases separating them. Germline values: CDR1 TSWWSYY, CDR2 QGS. The CDR3 region has the DNA TGTGCTCTTGGGGCGGGGTCCCAAAGGCCTTCGTCACTACGGGGATTTCTCGATAAACTCATCTTT. Its protein is CALGAGSQRPSSLRGFLDKLIF.

On this clone itself: A far larger clone differs by one base, so this is likely a read error. Other DNA sequences in this sample translate to the same CDR3. The genes are TRDV1 and TRDJ1; 8 positions match TRDD3. CDR1 is TSWWSYY, CDR2 QGS, per germline. This CDR3 has 21 residues. The V gene end was trimmed by 2 bases and the J gene end by 6 bases; junction bases not matched to a gene: 26. The CDR3 protein is CALGEKRRCSGGYEGTYKLIF. In nucleotides, the CDR3 is TGTGCTCTTGGGGAAAAACGGCGTTGTTCCGGGGGATATGAAGGAACTTATAAACTCATCTTT.

This clone was picked up many times. This likely came from a read error, as a far larger clone is one base away. Additional DNA sequences in this sample encode the identical CDR3. The chain links TRDV1 to TRDJ1; 10 bases map to TRDD3. Germline V gene lookup returns CDR1 TSWWSYY and CDR2 QGS. This CDR3 region has 23 residues. V was clipped by 1 base and J by 7 bases; unmatched bases: 30. CDR3 bases: TGTGCTCTTGGGGAACGAGGTAAGGGTGGCCTGCGACTGGGGGATTCCAGACCGTGTAAACTCATCTTT. Translation gives CALGERGKGGLRLGDSRPCKLIF.